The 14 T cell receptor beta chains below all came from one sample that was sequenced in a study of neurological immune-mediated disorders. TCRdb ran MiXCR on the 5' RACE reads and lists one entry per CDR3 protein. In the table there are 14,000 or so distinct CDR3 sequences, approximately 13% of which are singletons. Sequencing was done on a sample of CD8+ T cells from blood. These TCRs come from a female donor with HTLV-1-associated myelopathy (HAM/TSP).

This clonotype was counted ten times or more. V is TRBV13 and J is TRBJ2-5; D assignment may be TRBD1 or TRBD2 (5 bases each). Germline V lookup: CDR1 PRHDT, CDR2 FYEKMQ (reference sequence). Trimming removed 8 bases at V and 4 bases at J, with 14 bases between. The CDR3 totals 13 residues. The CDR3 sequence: CASADRDAETQYF. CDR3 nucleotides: TGTGCCAGCGCTGACCGGGACGCAGAGACCCAGTACTTC.

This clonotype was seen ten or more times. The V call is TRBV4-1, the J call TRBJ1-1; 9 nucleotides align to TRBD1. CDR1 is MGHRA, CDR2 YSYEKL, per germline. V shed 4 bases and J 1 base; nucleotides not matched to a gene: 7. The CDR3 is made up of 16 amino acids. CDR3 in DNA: TGCGCCAGCAGCCTACTTCAACAGGGGGCGAACACTGAAGCTTTCTTT. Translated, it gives CASSLLQQGANTEAFF.

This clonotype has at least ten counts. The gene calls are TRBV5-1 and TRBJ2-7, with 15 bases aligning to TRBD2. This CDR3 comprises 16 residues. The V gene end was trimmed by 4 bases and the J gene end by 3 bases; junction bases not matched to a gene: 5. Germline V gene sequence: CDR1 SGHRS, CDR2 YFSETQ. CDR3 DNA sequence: TGCGCCAGCAGCCCCTGGACTAGCGGGAGGGACTACGAGCAGTACTTC. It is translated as CASSPWTSGRDYEQYF.

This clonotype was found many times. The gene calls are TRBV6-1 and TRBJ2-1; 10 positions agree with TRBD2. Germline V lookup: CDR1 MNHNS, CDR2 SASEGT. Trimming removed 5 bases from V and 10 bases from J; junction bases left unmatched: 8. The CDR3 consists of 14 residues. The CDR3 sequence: CASSLAGEDWEQFF. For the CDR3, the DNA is TGTGCCAGCAGTCTAGCGGGAGAAGATTGGGAGCAGTTCTTC.

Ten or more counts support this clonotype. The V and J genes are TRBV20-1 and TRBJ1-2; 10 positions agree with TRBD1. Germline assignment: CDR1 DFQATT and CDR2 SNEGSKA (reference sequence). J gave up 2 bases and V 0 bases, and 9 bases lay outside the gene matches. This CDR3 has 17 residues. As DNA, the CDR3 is TGCAGTGCTAGAGATCGGGAGACAGGGGGCTCCAACTATGGCTACACCTTC. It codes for CSARDRETGGSNYGYTF.

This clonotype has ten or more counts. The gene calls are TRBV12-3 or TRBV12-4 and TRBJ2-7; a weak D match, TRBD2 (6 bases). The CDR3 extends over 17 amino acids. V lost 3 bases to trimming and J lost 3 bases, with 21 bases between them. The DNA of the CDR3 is TGTGCCAGCAGTTTCGAAGTTCGGGCTAGCGTGAACTACGAGCAGTACTTC. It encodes CASSFEVRASVNYEQYF.

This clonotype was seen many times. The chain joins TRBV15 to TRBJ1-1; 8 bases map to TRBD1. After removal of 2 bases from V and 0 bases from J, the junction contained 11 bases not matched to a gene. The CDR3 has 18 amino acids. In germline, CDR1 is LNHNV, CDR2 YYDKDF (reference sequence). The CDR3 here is CATSRSDYPGQVNTEAFF. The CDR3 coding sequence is TGTGCCACCAGCAGATCTGACTATCCGGGACAGGTGAACACTGAAGCTTTCTTT.

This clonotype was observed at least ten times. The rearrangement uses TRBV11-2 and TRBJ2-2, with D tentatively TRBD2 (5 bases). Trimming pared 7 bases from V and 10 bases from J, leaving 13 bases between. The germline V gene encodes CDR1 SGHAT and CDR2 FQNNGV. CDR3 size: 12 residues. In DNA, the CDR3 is TGTGCCAGCACCAGACCCCGGGAGGAGCTGTTTTTT. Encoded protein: CASTRPREELFF.

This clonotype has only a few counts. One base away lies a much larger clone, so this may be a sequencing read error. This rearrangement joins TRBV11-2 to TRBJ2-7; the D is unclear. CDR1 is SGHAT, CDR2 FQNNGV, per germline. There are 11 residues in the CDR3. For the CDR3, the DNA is TGTGTCAGCAGCTTATTCTCCGAGCAGTACTTC. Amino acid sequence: CVSSLFSEQYF.

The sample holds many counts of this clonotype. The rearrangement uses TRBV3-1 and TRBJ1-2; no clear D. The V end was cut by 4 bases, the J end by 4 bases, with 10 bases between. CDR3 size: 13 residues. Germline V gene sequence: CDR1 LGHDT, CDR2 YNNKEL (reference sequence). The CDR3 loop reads CASSPRQGYGYTF. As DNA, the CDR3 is TGTGCCAGCAGCCCTCGTCAAGGCTATGGCTACACCTTC.

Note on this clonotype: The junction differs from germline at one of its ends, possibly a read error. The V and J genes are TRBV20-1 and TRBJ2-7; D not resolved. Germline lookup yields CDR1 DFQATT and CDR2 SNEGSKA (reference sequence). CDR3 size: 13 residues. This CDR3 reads CSARSDPSYELYF. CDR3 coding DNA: TGCAGTGCTAGATCTGACCCCTCCTACGAGCTGTACTTC.

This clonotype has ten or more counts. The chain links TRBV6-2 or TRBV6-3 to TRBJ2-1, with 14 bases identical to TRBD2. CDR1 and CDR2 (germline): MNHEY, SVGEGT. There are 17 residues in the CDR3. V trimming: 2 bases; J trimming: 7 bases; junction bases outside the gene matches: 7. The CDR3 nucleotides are TGTGCCAGCAGTTACACACTGACTAGCGGGGGGGCAAATGAGCAGTTCTTC. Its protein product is CASSYTLTSGGANEQFF.

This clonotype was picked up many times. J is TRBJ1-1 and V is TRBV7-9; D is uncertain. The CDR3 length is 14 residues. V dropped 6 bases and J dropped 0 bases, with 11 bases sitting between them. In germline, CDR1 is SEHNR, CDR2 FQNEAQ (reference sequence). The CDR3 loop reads CASRQYTMNTEAFF. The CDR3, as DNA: TGTGCCAGCAGACAATACACGATGAACACTGAAGCTTTCTTT.

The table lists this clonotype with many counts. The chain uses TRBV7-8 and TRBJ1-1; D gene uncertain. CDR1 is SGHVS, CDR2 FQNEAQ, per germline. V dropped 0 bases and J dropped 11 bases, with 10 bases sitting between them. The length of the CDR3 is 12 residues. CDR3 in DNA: TGTGCCAGCAGCTTAGCGCATTTCGTGGCTTTCTTT. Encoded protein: CASSLAHFVAFF.